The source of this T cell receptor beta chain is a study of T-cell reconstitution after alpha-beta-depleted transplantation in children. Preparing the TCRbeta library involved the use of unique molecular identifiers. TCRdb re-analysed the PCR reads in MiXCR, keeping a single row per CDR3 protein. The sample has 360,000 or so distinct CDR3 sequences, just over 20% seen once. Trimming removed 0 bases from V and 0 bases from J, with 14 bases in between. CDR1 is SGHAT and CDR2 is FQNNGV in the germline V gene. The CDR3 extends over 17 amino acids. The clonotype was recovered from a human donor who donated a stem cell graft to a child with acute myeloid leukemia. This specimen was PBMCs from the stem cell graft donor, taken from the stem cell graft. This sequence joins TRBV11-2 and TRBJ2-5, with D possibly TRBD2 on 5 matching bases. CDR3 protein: CASSLDPGGSHQETQYF. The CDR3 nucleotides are TGTGCCAGCAGCTTAGATCCAGGTGGGAGTCACCAAGAGACCCAGTACTTC. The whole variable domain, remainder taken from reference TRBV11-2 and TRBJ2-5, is EAGVAQSPRYKIIEKRQSVAFWCNPISGHATLYWYQQILGQGPKLLIQFQNNGVVDDSQLPKDRFSAERLKGVDSTLKIQPAKLEDSAVYLCASSLDPGGSHQETQYFGPGTRLLVL.